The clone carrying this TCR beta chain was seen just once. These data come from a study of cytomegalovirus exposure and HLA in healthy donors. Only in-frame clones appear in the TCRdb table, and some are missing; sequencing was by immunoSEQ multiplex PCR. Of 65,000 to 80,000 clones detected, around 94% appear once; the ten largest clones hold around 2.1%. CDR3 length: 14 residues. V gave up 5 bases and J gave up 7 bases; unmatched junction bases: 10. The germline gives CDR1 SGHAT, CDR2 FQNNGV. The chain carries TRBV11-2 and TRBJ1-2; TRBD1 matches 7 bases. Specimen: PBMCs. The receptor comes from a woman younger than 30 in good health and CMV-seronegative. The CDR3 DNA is TGTGCCAGCAGCCCAGACTCTTACAGGGGTGGCTACACCTTC. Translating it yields CASSPDSYRGGYTF.